These T cell receptor beta chains were read from a single sample in a study of cytomegalovirus exposure and HLA in healthy donors. Repertoires were generated with immunoSEQ multiplex PCR, while TCRdb's copy carries only in-frame clones and drops some. The sample holds approximately 70,000 clones; approximately 94% are singletons and the top ten take roughly 0.94%. The sequenced sample was PBMCs. The receptors originated from a woman aged 18-29 years in good health and CMV-seronegative. Both conserved end residues are part of each CDR3. Clone size is shown for a subset of rows, as once, few, many or a class of expanded clone.

CDR3aa	v_gene	j_gene	abundance
CAIRRDGKNIQYF	TRBV10-3	TRBJ2-4	NA
CASSYSRVSSAEAFF	TRBV6-5	TRBJ1-1	few
CASGLVRGAGGYTF	TRBV12-5	TRBJ1-2	NA
CASSSRGQSYNSPLHF	TRBV7-9	TRBJ1-6	NA
CASSPGGPRSEQYF	TRBV7-6	TRBJ2-7	NA
CATSRDREGANTEAFF	TRBV15	TRBJ1-1	NA
CASSPGQGTYEQYF	TRBV27	TRBJ2-7	NA
CASADPTGPTAGELFF	TRBV12-5	TRBJ2-2	NA
CASSQDRRGYTF	TRBV4-2	TRBJ1-2	NA
CASSWGQGGTEAFF	TRBV5-5	TRBJ1-1	NA
CASSEGINLANEQFF	TRBV7-2	TRBJ2-1	NA
CASSPGQRGYEQYF	TRBV28	TRBJ2-7	NA
CASRRASGSYNEQFF	TRBV4-3	TRBJ2-1	few
CASSIGRQGPGVVFF	TRBV19	TRBJ1-4	NA
CASSATGGRPLF	TRBV19	TRBJ1-2	NA
CASSLVGTGNTIYF	TRBV5-4	TRBJ1-3	NA
CASSQTGQTNYGYTF	TRBV4-1	TRBJ1-2	NA
CASSEDRAYEQYF	TRBV2	TRBJ2-7	NA
CASSQDTADSIAQYF	TRBV14	TRBJ2-3	NA
CASSADNFFSTDTQYF	TRBV9	TRBJ2-3	once
CASSPQGGGNIQYF	TRBV18	TRBJ2-4	NA
CASRDQGGQTFYNEQFF	TRBV21-1	TRBJ2-1	NA
CASSDSAGGNQPQHF	TRBV6-1	TRBJ1-5	NA
CASTPPSRNEQFF	TRBV7-9	TRBJ2-1	NA
CASSVSGGSYEQYF	TRBV19	TRBJ2-7	once
CASSLGLAGGWRELFF	TRBV7-9	TRBJ2-2	NA
CASSEVQGEEQYF	TRBV7-9	TRBJ2-7	NA
CASSVGGAGEAFF	TRBV9	TRBJ1-1	NA
CASSDSTGGYNEQFF	TRBV6-4	TRBJ2-1	NA
CASSRTGNTEAFF	TRBV2	TRBJ1-1	once
CASRQGANSYNSPLHF	TRBV11-2	TRBJ1-6	once
CASTVGNQPQHF	TRBV2	TRBJ1-5	NA
CASRPRQGSTGELFF	TRBV9	TRBJ2-2	NA
CASSGTTGANVLTF	TRBV4-2	TRBJ2-6	few
CASTGGVDTQYF	TRBV6-6	TRBJ2-3	NA
CSVEDNSYNEQFF	TRBV29-1	TRBJ2-1	NA
CASSPKDRGPNYGYTF	TRBV6-6	TRBJ1-2	NA
CASSEMVLAGGPDTQYF	TRBV6-1	TRBJ2-3	NA
CASSLFGGANTGELFF	TRBV7-6	TRBJ2-2	NA
CASGLAGNTGELFF	TRBV2	TRBJ2-2	few
CASSFEQVGSEQYF	TRBV5-4	TRBJ2-7	once
CASSLFDRPYEQYF	TRBV27	TRBJ2-7	NA
CASSLGTGGYGYTF	TRBV11-2	TRBJ1-2	NA
CASRLTGNYGYTF	TRBV12-2	TRBJ1-2	few
CASSPDGQGNYEQYF	TRBV19	TRBJ2-7	NA
CASSEGGRGRTGGNQPQHF	TRBV2	TRBJ1-5	NA
CACDRTGDQPQHF	TRBV2	TRBJ1-5	NA
CASSLGARPEETQYF	TRBV11-2	TRBJ2-5	NA
CASSQMGLAGGGEQYF	TRBV4-2	TRBJ2-7	few
CASSDYRTRQTGELFF	TRBV10-2	TRBJ2-2	once
CASSEQGLTEAFF	TRBV2	TRBJ1-1	NA
CASSIGGTGELFF	TRBV19	TRBJ2-2	NA
CASRLADEQFF	TRBV28	TRBJ2-1	NA
CASSLTGLASPGELFF	TRBV7-2	TRBJ2-2	NA
CATSQTFGQGEISGANVLTF	TRBV15	TRBJ2-6	NA